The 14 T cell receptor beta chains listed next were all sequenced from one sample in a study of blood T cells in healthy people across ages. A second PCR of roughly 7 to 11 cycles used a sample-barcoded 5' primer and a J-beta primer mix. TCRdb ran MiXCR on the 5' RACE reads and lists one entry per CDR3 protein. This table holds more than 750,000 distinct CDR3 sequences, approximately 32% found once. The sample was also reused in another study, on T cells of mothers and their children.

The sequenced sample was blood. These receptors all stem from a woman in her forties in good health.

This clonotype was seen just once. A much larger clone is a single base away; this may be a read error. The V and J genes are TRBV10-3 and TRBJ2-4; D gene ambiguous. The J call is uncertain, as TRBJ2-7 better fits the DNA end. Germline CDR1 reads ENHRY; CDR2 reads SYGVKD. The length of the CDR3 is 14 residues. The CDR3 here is CVISDSVGTYEQYF. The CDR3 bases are TGTGTCATCAGTGATAGTGTCGGAACCTACGAGCAGTACTTC.

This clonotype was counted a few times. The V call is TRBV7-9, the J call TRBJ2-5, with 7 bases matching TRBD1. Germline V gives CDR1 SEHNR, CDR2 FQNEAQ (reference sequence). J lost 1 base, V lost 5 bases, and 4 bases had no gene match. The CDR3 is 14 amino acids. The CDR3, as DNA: TGTGCCAGCAGCGGGACAGCCCTCCAAGAGACCCAGTACTTC. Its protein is CASSGTALQETQYF.

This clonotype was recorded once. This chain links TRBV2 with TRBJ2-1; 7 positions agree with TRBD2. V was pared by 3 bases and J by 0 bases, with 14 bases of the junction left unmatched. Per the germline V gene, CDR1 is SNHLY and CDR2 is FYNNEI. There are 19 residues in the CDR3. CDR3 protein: CASSDEEGLAGVSYNEQFF. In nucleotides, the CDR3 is TGTGCCAGCAGTGACGAGGAAGGGCTGGCGGGGGTCTCCTACAATGAGCAGTTCTTC. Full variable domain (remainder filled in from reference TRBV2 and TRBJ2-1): EPEVTQTPSHQVTQMGQEVILRCVPISNHLYFYWYRQILGQKVEFLVSFYNNEISEKSEIFDDQFSVERPDGSNFTLKIRSTKLEDSAMYFCASSDEEGLAGVSYNEQFFGPGTRLTVL.

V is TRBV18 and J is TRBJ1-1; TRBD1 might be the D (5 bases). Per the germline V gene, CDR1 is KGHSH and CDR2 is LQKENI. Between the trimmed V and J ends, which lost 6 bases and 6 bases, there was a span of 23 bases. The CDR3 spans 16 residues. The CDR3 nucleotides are TGTGCCAGCTCGCCAAACACAGGACGGTCTGGTTCTGAAGCTTTCTTT. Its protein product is CASSPNTGRSGSEAFF.

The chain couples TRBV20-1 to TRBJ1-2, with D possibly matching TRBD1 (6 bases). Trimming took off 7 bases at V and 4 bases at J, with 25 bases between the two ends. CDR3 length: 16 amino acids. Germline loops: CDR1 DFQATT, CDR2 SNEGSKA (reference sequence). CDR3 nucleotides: TGCAGTGTACCCCAGGACAGAAGCCAACATCTCTATGGCTACACCTTC. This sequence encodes CSVPQDRSQHLYGYTF.

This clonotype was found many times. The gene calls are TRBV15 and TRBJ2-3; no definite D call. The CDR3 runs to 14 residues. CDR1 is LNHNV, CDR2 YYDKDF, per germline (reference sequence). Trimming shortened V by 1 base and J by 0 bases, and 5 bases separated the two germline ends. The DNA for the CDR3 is TGTGCCACCAGCAGAGTTAAAAGCACAGATACGCAGTATTTT. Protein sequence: CATSRVKSTDTQYF.

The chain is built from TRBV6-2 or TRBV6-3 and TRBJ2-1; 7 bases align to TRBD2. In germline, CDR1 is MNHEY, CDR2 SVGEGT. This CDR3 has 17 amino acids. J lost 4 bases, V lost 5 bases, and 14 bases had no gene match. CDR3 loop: CASSPSRAGREYNEQFF. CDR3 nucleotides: TGTGCCAGCAGTCCCAGTCGGGCAGGGAGGGAGTACAATGAGCAGTTCTTC.

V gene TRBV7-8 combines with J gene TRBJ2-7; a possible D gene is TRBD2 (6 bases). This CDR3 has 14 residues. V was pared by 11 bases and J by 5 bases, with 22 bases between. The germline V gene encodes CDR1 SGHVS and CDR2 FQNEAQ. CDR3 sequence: CAGSGTSTGDEQYF. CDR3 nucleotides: TGTGCCGGATCCGGGACTTCCACGGGGGACGAGCAGTACTTC.

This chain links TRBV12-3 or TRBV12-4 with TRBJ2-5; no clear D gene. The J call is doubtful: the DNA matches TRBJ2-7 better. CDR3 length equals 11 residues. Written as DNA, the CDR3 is TGTGCCAGCGGTTGGGGATACGAGCAGTACTTC. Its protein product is CASGWGYEQYF.

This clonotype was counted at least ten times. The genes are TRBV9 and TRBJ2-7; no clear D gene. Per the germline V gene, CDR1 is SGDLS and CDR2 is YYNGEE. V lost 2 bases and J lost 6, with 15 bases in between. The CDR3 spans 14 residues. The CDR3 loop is CASSVYSTISEQYF. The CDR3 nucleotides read TGTGCCAGCAGCGTGTACTCGACCATCTCCGAGCAGTACTTC.

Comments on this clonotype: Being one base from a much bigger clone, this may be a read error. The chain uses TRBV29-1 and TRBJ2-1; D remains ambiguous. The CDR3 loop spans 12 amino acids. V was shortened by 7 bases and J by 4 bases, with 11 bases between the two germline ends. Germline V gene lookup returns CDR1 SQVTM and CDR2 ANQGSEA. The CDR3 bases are TGCAGCGGTGGGGTCACGTACAATGAGCAGTTCTTC. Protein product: CSGGVTYNEQFF.

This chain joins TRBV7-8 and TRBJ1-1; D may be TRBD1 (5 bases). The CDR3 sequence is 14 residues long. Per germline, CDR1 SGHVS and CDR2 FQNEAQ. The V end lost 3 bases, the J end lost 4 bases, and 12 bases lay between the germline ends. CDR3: CASSFQSGGTEAFF. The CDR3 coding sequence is TGTGCCAGCAGCTTTCAGAGTGGGGGCACTGAAGCTTTCTTT.

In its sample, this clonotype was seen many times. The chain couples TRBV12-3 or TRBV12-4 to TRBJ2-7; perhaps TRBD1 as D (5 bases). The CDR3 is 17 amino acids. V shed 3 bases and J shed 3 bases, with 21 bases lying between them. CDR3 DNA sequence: TGTGCCAGCAGTTTTTCCGTACCTAGGGGCAGAGTCTACGAGCAGTACTTC. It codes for CASSFSVPRGRVYEQYF.

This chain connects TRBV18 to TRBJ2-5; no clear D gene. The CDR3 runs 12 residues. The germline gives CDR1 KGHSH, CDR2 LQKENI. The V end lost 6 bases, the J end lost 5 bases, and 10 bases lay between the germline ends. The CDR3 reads CASSSTLETQYF. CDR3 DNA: TGTGCCAGCTCGTCTACCCTCGAGACCCAGTACTTC. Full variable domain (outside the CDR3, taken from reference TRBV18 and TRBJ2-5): NAGVMQNPRHLVRRRGQEARLRCSPMKGHSHVYWYRQLPEEGLKFMVYLQKENIIDESGMPKERFSAEFPKEGPSILRIQQVVRGDSAAYFCASSSTLETQYFGPGTRLLVL.